Below are 30 T cell receptor beta chains sequenced from a single sample in a study of spatial heterogeneity in lung cancer. One entry per CDR3 protein results from TCRdb running MiXCR on the 5' RACE reads. The sample has about 120,000 distinct CDR3 sequences, 9.5% to 15% seen once; the top ten hold around 17%. The time point denotes: blood at routine non-recurrence follow-up after resection. Unsorted tumor, nontumor lung tissue or cryopreserved PBMC supplied the whole RNA. The source material was PBMCs, sampled at follow-up. These receptors were collected from a male donor with early-stage non-small cell lung cancer.

This clonotype showed up just a few times. The J gene is TRBJ2-3, the V gene TRBV6-5, with D maybe TRBD2 (5 bases). CDR3 length equals 15 residues. The V end lost 4 bases, the J end lost 6 bases, and 17 bases lay between the germline ends. The germline V gene has CDR1 MNHEY and CDR2 SVGAGI. The CDR3 here is CASSSRRHRGDTQYF. Here the CDR3 DNA reads TGTGCCAGCAGTTCCAGACGCCATCGCGGGGATACGCAGTATTTT.

The genes are TRBV24-1 and TRBJ2-1, with TRBD1 matching over 9 bases. With 2 bases clipped from V and 8 bases from J, the junction kept 3 bases outside the gene matches. Germline CDR1 reads KGHDR; CDR2 reads SFDVKD. The CDR3 is made up of 14 amino acids. CDR3 sequence: CATSDWDRVHEQFF. DNA for the CDR3: TGTGCCACCAGTGATTGGGACAGGGTCCATGAGCAGTTCTTC.

The genes are TRBV4-3 and TRBJ2-4; 7 bases are shared with TRBD2. Trimming at V came to 0 bases and at J to 7 bases, leaving 6 bases not matched to a gene. Germline CDR1 reads LGHNA; CDR2 reads YSLEER. This CDR3 has 15 amino acids. The CDR3 protein is CASSQESTSLNIQYF. The CDR3 DNA reads as TGCGCCAGCAGCCAAGAATCGACTAGCCTGAACATTCAGTACTTC.

This clonotype was observed a few times. In nucleotides, the CDR3 is TGTGCCAGTAGTATACCTCCTCAAACCCCCCTGGAACATGAGCAGTTCTTC. The encoded protein is CASSIPPQTPLEHEQFF. V usage is TRBV19 and J usage is TRBJ2-1, with D hard to call. In germline, CDR1 is LNHDA, CDR2 SQIVND (reference sequence). The CDR3 covers 17 residues. Trimming shortened V by 2 bases and J by 8 bases, and 22 bases separated the two germline ends.

The chain links TRBV6-2 or TRBV6-3 to TRBJ2-5; 8 bases match TRBD2. In germline, CDR1 is MNHEY, CDR2 SVGEGT. J gave up 1 base and V 7 bases, and 8 bases lay outside the gene matches. This CDR3 region has 15 residues. CDR3 bases: TGTGCCAGCACCCCCAGGGCGGGGGGCCAAGAGACCCAGTACTTC. This gives the protein CASTPRAGGQETQYF.

This clonotype has ten or more counts. The V gene is TRBV7-9, the J gene TRBJ1-1; 11 nucleotides line up with TRBD1. Germline-derived CDR1 and CDR2 are SEHNR and FQNEAQ (reference sequence). The length of the CDR3 is 15 residues. The junction had 9 bases not matched to a gene; V was cut back by 8 bases and J by 4 bases. The CDR3 here is CASPPDRGRSTEAFF. In DNA form, the CDR3 reads TGTGCCAGCCCCCCGGACAGGGGGCGGTCCACTGAAGCTTTCTTT.

This clonotype has just a few counts. CDR3 region: CASSTFSRMGDEQFF. The CDR3 nucleotides are TGCGCCAGCAGCACGTTTTCTAGAATGGGCGATGAGCAGTTCTTC. The rearrangement links TRBV5-1 to TRBJ2-1; D gene ambiguous. This CDR3 is 15 amino acids long. Germline assignment: CDR1 SGHRS and CDR2 YFSETQ. V was shortened by 4 bases and J by 8 bases, with 19 bases between the two germline ends.

This clonotype has ten or more counts. The chain couples TRBV7-2 to TRBJ2-3, with D unclear. Trimming removed 4 bases from V and 3 bases from J, with 8 bases in between. The CDR3 runs to 13 residues. The V gene's germline CDR1 is SGHTA and CDR2 FQGNSA. Here the CDR3 DNA reads TGTGCCAGCAGCTCACCCTTTACAGATACGCAGTATTTT. Residues: CASSSPFTDTQYF.

This clonotype was seen ten or more times. The chain uses TRBV20-1 and TRBJ2-3, with 10 positions matching TRBD2. The V segment lost 6 bases and the J segment 2 bases; nucleotides outside the gene matches: 5. Germline V gene data show CDR1 as DFQATT and CDR2 as SNEGSKA (reference sequence). CDR3 length: 14 residues. The chain's CDR3 is CSARTSGYTDTQYF. In DNA form, the CDR3 reads TGCAGTGCCAGGACTAGCGGCTACACAGATACGCAGTATTTT.

At least ten counts were recorded for this clonotype. The J gene is TRBJ2-1, the V gene TRBV3-1, with D hard to call. The V and J ends lost 1 base and 9 bases respectively, with 4 bases between them. Germline lookup yields CDR1 LGHDT and CDR2 YNNKEL (reference sequence). This CDR3 spans 11 amino acids. CDR3 bases: TGTGCCAGCAGCCAAGGAGGTGAGCAGTTCTTC. Translation gives CASSQGGEQFF.

A few counts support this clonotype. The J gene is TRBJ2-3, the V gene TRBV7-2; tentative D call: TRBD1 (5 bases). This CDR3 region has 16 residues. Germline CDR1 SGHTA, CDR2 FQGNSA. Trimming left V 2 bases short and J 5 bases short, with 17 bases between. The CDR3 coding sequence is TGTGCCAGCAGCTTACCCCTGGACACGTTAAGAGATACGCAGTATTTT. Its translation is CASSLPLDTLRDTQYF.

The gene calls are TRBV6-2 or TRBV6-3 and TRBJ1-1; no clear D gene. Germline CDR1 reads MNHEY; CDR2 reads SVGEGT. The V end was cut by 8 bases, the J end by 0 bases, with 13 bases between. CDR3 length: 14 residues. In DNA form, the CDR3 reads TGTGCCAGCCTCCGGGGAGTCATGAACACTGAAGCTTTCTTT. This gives the protein CASLRGVMNTEAFF.

This clonotype showed up many times. The genes are TRBV9 and TRBJ1-2; perhaps TRBD1 as D (5 bases). V lost 0 bases and J lost 2, with 8 bases in between. This CDR3 contains 14 residues. Germline loops: CDR1 SGDLS, CDR2 YYNGEE. In nucleotides, the CDR3 is TGTGCCAGCAGCGTAGGGAAGGGGAACTATGGCTACACCTTC. Amino acid sequence: CASSVGKGNYGYTF.

The table lists this clonotype with many counts. The genes are TRBV5-5 and TRBJ1-1, with TRBD1 identical over 7 bases. The V and J ends lost 1 base and 1 base, in that order; junction bases with no gene match: 7. CDR1 and CDR2 from the germline V gene are SGHKS and YYEKEE (reference sequence). The CDR3 covers 16 residues. CDR3 DNA: TGTGCCAGCAGCTTGAGTGTGGGACAGACGAACACTGAAGCTTTCTTT. It codes for CASSLSVGQTNTEAFF.

V usage is TRBV28 and J usage is TRBJ2-1; D tentatively reads TRBD1 or TRBD2 (6 bases each). CDR1 is MDHEN and CDR2 is SYDVKM in the germline V gene. Trimming removed 10 bases at V and 1 base at J, with 14 bases between. This CDR3 region has 14 residues. CDR3 DNA sequence: TGTGCCACCCAAGGGGGGTTTTCCTACAATGAGCAGTTCTTC. Protein: CATQGGFSYNEQFF. Full variable domain (remainder filled in from reference TRBV28 and TRBJ2-1): DVKVTQSSRYLVKRTGEKVFLECVQDMDHENMFWYRQDPGLGLRLIYFSYDVKMKEKGDIPEGYSVSREKKERFSLILESASTNQTSMYLCATQGGFSYNEQFFGPGTRLTVL.

The V and J genes are TRBV9 and TRBJ2-1; D remains unclear. Trimming shortened V by 2 bases and J by 9 bases, and 21 bases separated the two germline ends. The CDR3 has 16 amino acids. CDR1 and CDR2 from the germline V gene are SGDLS and YYNGEE. CDR3 region: CASSVGHLGLLSEQFF. The CDR3 DNA reads TGTGCCAGCAGCGTGGGTCATTTGGGTCTTCTTAGTGAGCAGTTCTTC.

This clonotype came up many times. The CDR3 protein is CASTARGGHIQYF. Written as DNA, the CDR3 is TGTGCCAGCACGGCGAGAGGGGGTCACATTCAGTACTTC. The rearrangement joins TRBV11-2 to TRBJ2-4; D is possibly TRBD1 (6 bases). Per the germline V gene, CDR1 is SGHAT and CDR2 is FQNNGV. The CDR3 has 13 residues. The V and J ends lost 7 bases and 8 bases respectively, with 15 bases between them.

This clonotype was seen a handful of times. The chain carries TRBV20-1 and TRBJ2-7, with 7 nucleotides matching TRBD1. Trimming removed 0 bases from V and 3 bases from J; junction bases left unmatched: 5. There are 14 residues in the CDR3. Looked up from germline, CDR1 is DFQATT and CDR2 is SNEGSKA (reference sequence). The CDR3 loop reads CSARDSGTVYEQYF. In DNA form, the CDR3 reads TGCAGTGCTAGAGACTCAGGGACAGTCTACGAGCAGTACTTC.

The genes are TRBV7-3 and TRBJ1-1, with D maybe TRBD1 (6 bases). V was pared by 5 bases and J by 2 bases, with 18 bases between. The CDR3 runs 16 residues. Germline CDR1 reads SGHTA; CDR2 reads FQGTGA. The CDR3 DNA reads TGTGCCAGCAGCCAACACCCACAGGGTGAAAACACTGAAGCTTTCTTT. The encoded protein is CASSQHPQGENTEAFF.

This clonotype was seen only a few times. The chain links TRBV20-1 to TRBJ2-7, with D possibly matching TRBD1 (7 bases). V dropped 0 bases and J dropped 2 bases, with 14 bases sitting between them. Per the germline V gene, CDR1 is DFQATT and CDR2 is SNEGSKA (reference sequence). The CDR3 has 15 amino acids. This chain's CDR3 is CSARDLEGAPYEQYF. CDR3 in DNA: TGCAGTGCTAGAGATTTGGAGGGGGCCCCCTACGAGCAGTACTTC.

The rearrangement links TRBV20-1 to TRBJ2-3; possible D gene TRBD2, 5 bases. The CDR3 consists of 10 residues. V gave up 6 bases and J gave up 9 bases, with 10 bases separating them. Germline loops: CDR1 DFQATT, CDR2 SNEGSKA (reference sequence). CDR3 sequence: CSAPGLTQYF. The CDR3 bases are TGCAGTGCCCCGGGATTAACGCAGTATTTT.

The chain couples TRBV12-3 or TRBV12-4 to TRBJ1-2; D ambiguous. V was pared by 4 bases and J by 3 bases, with 12 bases between. The CDR3 covers 14 residues. The CDR3 loop is CASSSGSKDYGYTF. The CDR3 DNA reads as TGTGCCAGCAGTTCCGGGTCTAAGGACTATGGCTACACCTTC.

The chain combines TRBV5-1 with TRBJ2-5; no clear D gene. Germline V gene sequence: CDR1 SGHRS, CDR2 YFSETQ. CDR3 size: 14 residues. V was cut by 0 bases and J by 1 base, with 7 bases left in between. CDR3 loop: CASSLAISQETQYF. As DNA, the CDR3 is TGCGCCAGCAGCTTGGCCATCAGCCAAGAGACCCAGTACTTC.

This clonotype was detected many times. V usage is TRBV28 and J usage is TRBJ1-2, with 7 bases fitting TRBD1. The CDR3 covers 15 residues. V trimming: 5 bases; J trimming: 2 bases; junction bases outside the gene matches: 8. Germline CDR1 MDHEN, CDR2 SYDVKM. The CDR3: CASSLLDRVNYGYTF. In DNA form, the CDR3 reads TGTGCCAGCAGTCTTCTCGACAGGGTAAACTATGGCTACACCTTC.

This clonotype has just a few counts. The rearrangement uses TRBV11-2 and TRBJ2-5; no definite D call. The CDR3 spans 12 residues. Germline V gene lookup returns CDR1 SGHAT and CDR2 FQNNGV. V lost 2 bases and J lost 4, with 5 bases in between. CDR3 sequence reads: CASSLSLETQYF. In DNA form, the CDR3 reads TGTGCCAGCAGCTTAAGTCTAGAGACCCAGTACTTC.

V and J are TRBV28 and TRBJ1-1, with 7 bases lining up with TRBD1. J gave up 1 base and V 2 bases, and 13 bases lay outside the gene matches. The CDR3 has 18 residues. CDR1 MDHEN and CDR2 SYDVKM come from the germline V gene. The CDR3 is CASSLRWIDRETNTEAFF. Here the CDR3 DNA reads TGTGCCAGCAGTTTAAGGTGGATTGACAGGGAGACGAACACTGAAGCTTTCTTT.

The chain links TRBV19 to TRBJ1-5, with D possibly being TRBD1 (5 bases). Germline loops: CDR1 LNHDA, CDR2 SQIVND (reference sequence). The germline V and J ends were trimmed by 0 bases and 7 bases, with 10 bases remaining between them. This CDR3 has 14 amino acids. CDR3 protein: CASSIDRGRQPQHF. The CDR3 nucleotides are TGTGCCAGTAGTATAGATCGGGGACGGCAGCCCCAGCATTTT.

The gene calls are TRBV10-3 and TRBJ2-2; D assignment may be TRBD1 or TRBD2 (6 bases each). The germline V gene has CDR1 ENHRY and CDR2 SYGVKD. This CDR3 comprises 14 residues. The V end lost 10 bases, the J end lost 4 bases, and 16 bases lay between the germline ends. CDR3 residues: CATRGLAITGELFF. The CDR3 region has the DNA TGTGCCACCAGGGGCCTAGCGATCACCGGGGAGCTGTTTTTT.

This clonotype was picked up a small number of times. For the CDR3, the DNA is TGTGCCAGCAGCCAAGATCTGCAGGGGTCCAAAAACATTCAGTACTTC. This gives the protein CASSQDLQGSKNIQYF. V gene TRBV4-2 combines with J gene TRBJ2-4; perhaps TRBD1 as D (6 bases). With 0 bases removed from V and 2 bases from J, the gap between germline ends came to 11 bases. Germline V gene lookup returns CDR1 LGHNA and CDR2 YNFKEQ. The CDR3 covers 16 residues.

This clonotype came up many times. This chain joins TRBV19 and TRBJ1-5; no definite D call. The V and J ends lost 5 bases and 6 bases respectively, with 14 bases between them. This CDR3 contains 14 residues. Germline-derived CDR1 and CDR2 are LNHDA and SQIVND (reference sequence). DNA for the CDR3: TGTGCCAGTAGTGCCGGGAGCTTCGGTCAGCCCCAGCATTTT. Translating it yields CASSAGSFGQPQHF.